A selection of T cell receptor beta chains follows, all from one sample in a study of blood T cell repertoires in COVID-19. Profiling relied on immunoSEQ multiplex PCR, and the TCRdb table lists in-frame clones only, not all of them. Of tens of thousands of clones listed, about 88% are singletons. Sequencing was carried out using peripheral blood. The receptors shown here come from a human donor in a cohort sampled during active COVID-19. Both conserved end residues are part of each CDR3. Fields, in order: V gene, J gene, CDR3 protein.

v_call: TRBV11-3
j_call: TRBJ2-7
cdr3_aa: CASSLGTGGNDEQYF

v_call: TRBV5-4
j_call: TRBJ2-7
cdr3_aa: CASSFSGSVSYEQYF

v_call: TRBV11-1
j_call: TRBJ2-1
cdr3_aa: CASSPQLAGASNEQFF

v_call: TRBV2
j_call: TRBJ1-5
cdr3_aa: CAIAVGTGGGQPQHF

v_call: TRBV7-2
j_call: TRBJ2-5
cdr3_aa: CASSLVGTSGGNQETQYF

v_call: TRBV5-5
j_call: TRBJ1-2
cdr3_aa: CASSQGGSANYGYTF

v_call: TRBV3-1/TRBV3-2
j_call: TRBJ2-4
cdr3_aa: CASSQVSSGGVLAKNIQYF

v_call: TRBV3-1/TRBV3-2
j_call: TRBJ1-6
cdr3_aa: CASSQGRTGPIEAPLHF

v_call: TRBV5-6
j_call: TRBJ2-3
cdr3_aa: CASSLRSAGETDTQYF

v_call: TRBV7-2
j_call: TRBJ2-1
cdr3_aa: CASSFDQGSYNEQFF

v_call: TRBV19
j_call: TRBJ1-3
cdr3_aa: CASSHGAGARGNTIYF

v_call: TRBV3-1/TRBV3-2
j_call: TRBJ1-2
cdr3_aa: CASSQAQLHYGYTF

v_call: TRBV6-5
j_call: TRBJ2-5
cdr3_aa: CASSYRELQETQYF

v_call: TRBV6-2/TRBV6-3
j_call: TRBJ2-3
cdr3_aa: CASSYGHTDTQYF

v_call: TRBV5-4
j_call: TRBJ2-7
cdr3_aa: CASSPEGLPYEQYF

v_call: TRBV4-1
j_call: TRBJ2-7
cdr3_aa: CASSQTQYEQYF

v_call: TRBV2
j_call: TRBJ2-2
cdr3_aa: CASSVGQDTGELFF

v_call: TRBV5-1
j_call: TRBJ2-6
cdr3_aa: CASSAPSSGANVLTF

v_call: TRBV2
j_call: TRBJ2-4
cdr3_aa: CASSGLSGMGNIQYF

v_call: TRBV10-2
j_call: TRBJ2-7
cdr3_aa: CASSESTRVHYEQYF

v_call: TRBV7-9
j_call: TRBJ2-1
cdr3_aa: CASSPDRVEQFF

v_call: TRBV2
j_call: TRBJ1-1
cdr3_aa: CASYYWTGLNTEAFF

v_call: TRBV2
j_call: TRBJ1-1
cdr3_aa: CASRPQGNTEAFF

v_call: TRBV19
j_call: TRBJ1-5
cdr3_aa: CASTMGGAGQPQHF

v_call: TRBV6-5
j_call: TRBJ2-7
cdr3_aa: CASSYSRDSYEQYF

v_call: TRBV10-3
j_call: TRBJ2-1
cdr3_aa: CASGLAERRGQFF

v_call: TRBV5-1
j_call: TRBJ2-5
cdr3_aa: CASSGLPGLGETQYF

v_call: TRBV30
j_call: TRBJ2-1
cdr3_aa: CAFMRQGSYNEQFF

v_call: TRBV30
j_call: TRBJ2-3
cdr3_aa: CAWRTPGQGPDTQYF

v_call: TRBV19
j_call: TRBJ2-3
cdr3_aa: CASSRVTSGGMGTDTQYF

v_call: TRBV5-1
j_call: TRBJ2-2
cdr3_aa: CASRQNPGMAGELFF

v_call: TRBV6-2/TRBV6-3
j_call: TRBJ1-1
cdr3_aa: CASSRGQGAAEAFF

v_call: TRBV4-1
j_call: TRBJ2-2
cdr3_aa: CASSRDRPSTGELFF

v_call: TRBV27
j_call: TRBJ2-3
cdr3_aa: CASQGQGYSTDTQYF

v_call: TRBV29-1
j_call: TRBJ2-3
cdr3_aa: CSVVGDSGGDTDTQYF

v_call: TRBV30
j_call: TRBJ2-3
cdr3_aa: CAWSAPFGLAADTQYF

v_call: TRBV6-2/TRBV6-3
j_call: TRBJ1-6
cdr3_aa: CASSLSQGVSNSPLHF

v_call: TRBV5-1
j_call: TRBJ2-1
cdr3_aa: CASSFPGQASNEQFF

v_call: TRBV20-1
j_call: TRBJ2-1
cdr3_aa: CSAGGSQEQFF

v_call: TRBV19
j_call: TRBJ1-2
cdr3_aa: CASSGQRSHNYGYTF